This T cell receptor beta chain was sequenced for a study of cytomegalovirus exposure and HLA in healthy donors. General observations from the study: Further analysis, carried out later, found HLA-associated TCR beta chains more clonally expanded than equally common other chains.

A word on this clone: Its antigen is not known.

Primers: 60 Vbeta forward and 13 Jbeta reverse. Generated by immunoSEQ multiplex PCR, the TCRdb table keeps only in-frame clones and is missing some. The sample gives 70,000 to 90,000 clones, 84% of which show up once; approximately 17% is in the top ten. This sequence was found in a man aged 70-80 years in good health and CMV-seropositive. Sample: PBMCs.

The CDR3 DNA follows: TGTGCCAGCAGCAACACCTGGGACAGTCAAGAGACCCAGTACTTC. Amino acid sequence: CASSNTWDSQETQYF. The chain is built from TRBV11-2 and TRBJ2-5; 7 bases are a match to TRBD1. Trimming took 5 bases from V and 2 from J; bases not matched to a gene: 8. The CDR3 runs to 15 residues. Germline V CDR1 and CDR2: SGHAT, FQNNGV.